Detailed here is one TCR beta chain. Antigen specificity is unknown. This CDR3 is also generated by other DNA sequences in the sample. Expressed TCRB transcripts got sequenced, as all isolated RNA was reverse transcribed. The repertoire was sequenced with immunoSEQ multiplex PCR; TCRdb's copy has only in-frame clones and lacks some. The sample holds about 660,000 clones; more than 13% are singletons and the top ten take approximately 0.042%. A heparinised blood draw that averaged about 100 mL was obtained once from each donor. The source of the sample is a study of beta chain features in type 1 diabetes. Study-wide context: The study found patients and healthy donors alike in age, gender and cell yields.

CDR3 size: 12 residues. Germline CDR1 is SGHTA and CDR2 is FQGNSA. V dropped 4 bases and J dropped 5 bases, with 8 bases sitting between them. Findings of the study overall: For Type 1 diabetes patients, all four CD4+ subsets carried TCRB CDR3s that were moderately but significantly shorter. Any HLA-type effect on TCRB rearrangement remained unresolved here. For patients and controls alike, PCR might favor shorter templates to the same degree.

The rearrangement joins TRBV7-2 to TRBJ2-5, with D unresolved. The origin of this receptor is a man aged 18-30 years with type 1 diabetes. Sequenced material: naive CD4+ T cells from blood. The DNA of the CDR3 is TGTGCCAGCAGCTCCCTGGGGGAGACCCAGTACTTC. Its protein product is CASSSLGETQYF.